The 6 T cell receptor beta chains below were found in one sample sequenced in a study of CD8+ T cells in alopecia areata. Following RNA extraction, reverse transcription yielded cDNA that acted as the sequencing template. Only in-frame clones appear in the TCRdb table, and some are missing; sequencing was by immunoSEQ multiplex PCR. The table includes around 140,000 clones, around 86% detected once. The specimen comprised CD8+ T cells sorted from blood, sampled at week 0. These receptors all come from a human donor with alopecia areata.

The CDR3 DNA follows: TGTGCCAGCCTTGGGGCTAATTACGAGCAGTACTTC. It codes for CASLGANYEQYF. The chain carries TRBV27 and TRBJ2-7; D is perhaps TRBD1 (5 bases). Germline lookup yields CDR1 MNHEY and CDR2 SMNVEV (reference sequence). The CDR3 totals 12 residues. V was cut by 8 bases and J by 4 bases, with 12 bases left in between.

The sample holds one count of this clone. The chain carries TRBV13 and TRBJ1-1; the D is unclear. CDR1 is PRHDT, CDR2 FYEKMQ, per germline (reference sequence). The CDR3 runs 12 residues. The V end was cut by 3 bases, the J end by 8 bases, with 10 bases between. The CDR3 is CASSFEPTEAFF. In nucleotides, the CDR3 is TGTGCCAGCAGCTTCGAGCCGACAGAAGCTTTCTTT.

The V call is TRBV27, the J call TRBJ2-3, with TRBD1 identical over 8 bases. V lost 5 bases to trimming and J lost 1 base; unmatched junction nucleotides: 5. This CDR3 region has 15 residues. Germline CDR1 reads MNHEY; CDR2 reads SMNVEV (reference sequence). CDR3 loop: CASSDRGSGTDTQYF. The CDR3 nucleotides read TGTGCCAGCAGTGACAGGGGTTCCGGCACAGATACGCAGTATTTT.

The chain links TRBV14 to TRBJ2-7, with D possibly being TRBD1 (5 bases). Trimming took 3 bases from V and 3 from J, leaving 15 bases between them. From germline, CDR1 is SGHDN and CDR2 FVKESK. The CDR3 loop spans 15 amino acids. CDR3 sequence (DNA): TGTGCCAGCAGCCACCGAGACAGACACTTCTACGAGCAGTACTTC. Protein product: CASSHRDRHFYEQYF. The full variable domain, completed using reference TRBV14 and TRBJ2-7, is EAGVTQFPSHSVIEKGQTVTLRCDPISGHDNLYWYRRVMGKEIKFLLHFVKESKQDESGMPNNRFLAERTGGTYSTLKVQPAELEDSGVYFCASSHRDRHFYEQYFGPGTRLTVT.

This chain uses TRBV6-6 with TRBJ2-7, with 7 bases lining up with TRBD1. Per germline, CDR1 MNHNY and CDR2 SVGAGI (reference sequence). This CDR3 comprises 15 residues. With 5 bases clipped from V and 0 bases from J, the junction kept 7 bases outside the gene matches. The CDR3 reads CASSRRDRNSYEQYF. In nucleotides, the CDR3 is TGTGCCAGCAGTCGCCGGGACAGAAACTCCTACGAGCAGTACTTC.

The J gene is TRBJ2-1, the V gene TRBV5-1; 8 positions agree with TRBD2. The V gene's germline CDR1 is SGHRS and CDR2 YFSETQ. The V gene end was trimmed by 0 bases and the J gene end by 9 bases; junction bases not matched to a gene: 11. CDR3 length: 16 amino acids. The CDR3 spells CASSLVSGLAFSEQFF. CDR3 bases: TGCGCCAGCAGCTTGGTGTCCGGACTAGCATTTAGTGAGCAGTTCTTC.